The 22 T cell receptor beta chains below come from one sample, sequenced in a study of blood T cell repertoires in COVID-19. Some clones are missing from TCRdb's copy, which holds only in-frame ones; the method was immunoSEQ multiplex PCR. Of a few hundred thousand clones in the sample, over 75% were seen once. The specimen was PBMCs or T cells enriched from blood (not recorded which). The receptors originated from a man between 40 and 49 years old in a cohort exposed to, infected with or recovered from COVID-19 (not recorded which).

This chain uses TRBV27 with TRBJ1-3, with D hard to call. With 5 bases removed from V and 3 bases from J, the gap between germline ends came to 23 bases. Germline loops: CDR1 MNHEY, CDR2 SMNVEV (reference sequence). The length of the CDR3 is 18 residues. Here the CDR3 reads CASSPLPIPERGGNTIYF. The DNA of the CDR3 is TGTGCCAGCAGTCCACTTCCAATTCCGGAACGGGGTGGAAACACCATATATTTT.

This clone has only one observation. The V and J genes are TRBV11-2 and TRBJ1-1, with no clear D. Per germline, CDR1 SGHAT and CDR2 FQNNGV. The CDR3 has 14 residues. V was trimmed by 5 bases and J by 2 bases, leaving 12 bases between them. The CDR3 region is CASSIGSHNTEAFF. CDR3 in DNA: TGTGCCAGCAGCATCGGGAGCCACAACACTGAAGCTTTCTTT.

V is TRBV30 and J is TRBJ2-2, with a tentative D call TRBD2 (6 bases). The V end lost 3 bases, the J end lost 3 bases, and 14 bases lay between the germline ends. Germline V gene data show CDR1 as GTSNPN and CDR2 as SVGIG (reference sequence). The CDR3 totals 15 residues. CDR3 amino acids: CAWRESSEDTGELFF. The CDR3 region has the DNA TGTGCCTGGAGGGAGTCTAGCGAGGACACCGGGGAGCTGTTTTTT.

This chain uses TRBV7-3 with TRBJ1-5; D unresolved. Trimming removed 5 bases at V and 0 bases at J, with 5 bases between. This CDR3 has 13 residues. From germline, CDR1 is SGHTA and CDR2 FQGTGA. CDR3 region: CASSPDSNQPQHF. CDR3 DNA: TGTGCCAGCAGCCCAGATAGCAATCAGCCCCAGCATTTT.

A word on this clone: The sample has other DNA sequences that encode this CDR3 too. The V gene is TRBV24-1, the J gene TRBJ1-2; 7 bases agree with TRBD1. The CDR3 has 14 residues. CDR1 KGHDR and CDR2 SFDVKD come from the germline V gene. The trim removed 5 bases at V and 2 bases at J, leaving 4 bases unmatched. The CDR3 DNA reads as TGTGCCACCAGTGGTCGGGACAGCAACTATGGCTACACCTTC. Protein sequence: CATSGRDSNYGYTF.

The J gene is TRBJ2-3, the V gene TRBV28, with TRBD2 matching 7 bases. The CDR3 runs 14 residues. The junction had 4 bases not matched to a gene; V was cut back by 4 bases and J by 3 bases. CDR1 and CDR2 from the germline V gene are MDHEN and SYDVKM. The CDR3 spells CASSWGGRTDTQYF. In nucleotides, the CDR3 is TGTGCCAGCAGTTGGGGGGGGAGAACAGATACGCAGTATTTT.

The rearrangement joins TRBV27 to TRBJ1-6; the match to TRBD1 covers 9 bases. CDR1 and CDR2 (germline): MNHEY, SMNVEV (reference sequence). Trimming took 0 bases from V and 9 from J; bases not matched to a gene: 6. The length of the CDR3 is 16 residues. The CDR3 protein is CASSLSMGQGRSPLHF. The CDR3 region has the DNA TGTGCCAGCAGTTTATCGATGGGACAGGGACGTTCACCCCTCCACTTT.

V gene TRBV28 combines with J gene TRBJ1-5; D remains unclear. The ends were cut back, 7 bases at V and 4 bases at J, with 8 bases in the middle. The CDR3 runs to 12 residues. Germline CDR1 is MDHEN and CDR2 is SYDVKM. The CDR3 loop is CASTQLNQPQHF. CDR3 nucleotides: TGTGCCAGCACCCAATTGAATCAGCCCCAGCATTTT.

V is TRBV3-1 (or the pseudogene TRBV3-2) and J is TRBJ1-1; 7 bases agree with TRBD1. The V and J ends lost 3 bases and 10 bases, in that order; junction bases with no gene match: 2. CDR1 and CDR2 from the germline V gene are LGHDT and YNNKEL (reference sequence). The CDR3 covers 11 residues. CDR3 nucleotides: TGTGCCAGCAGCCAGGGACAGATAGCTTTCTTT. Its translation is CASSQGQIAFF.

The chain has TRBV6-5 and TRBJ2-7, with 9 bases matching TRBD1. From germline, CDR1 is MNHEY and CDR2 SVGAGI. V trimming: 5 bases; J trimming: 4 bases; junction bases outside the gene matches: 9. CDR3 size: 15 residues. As DNA, the CDR3 is TGTGCCAGCAGTCCTTGGGGACAGGGTAGATACGAGCAGTACTTC. This encodes CASSPWGQGRYEQYF.

In its sample, this clone was seen once. Distinct nucleotide sequences in the sample also encode this CDR3. J is TRBJ2-7 and V is TRBV2; 7 bases are shared with TRBD1. The CDR3 is made up of 12 amino acids. Trimming took 4 bases from V and 5 from J; bases not matched to a gene: 2. Per the germline V gene, CDR1 is SNHLY and CDR2 is FYNNEI. CDR3 in DNA: TGTGCCAGCAGTGGACAGGGAAACGAGCAGTACTTC. It is translated as CASSGQGNEQYF.

This chain links TRBV27 with TRBJ1-6; perhaps TRBD1 as D (6 bases). The germline V and J ends were trimmed by 6 bases and 7 bases, with 16 bases remaining between them. This CDR3 region has 15 residues. Per germline, CDR1 MNHEY and CDR2 SMNVEV (reference sequence). This CDR3 is CASSGRQARNSPLHF. For the CDR3, the DNA is TGTGCCAGCAGCGGTCGACAGGCGCGGAATTCACCCCTCCACTTT.

V and J are TRBV10-2 and TRBJ2-7, with D perhaps matching TRBD1 (5 bases). This CDR3 spans 13 amino acids. Germline V gene lookup returns CDR1 WSHSY and CDR2 SAAADI. Trimming took 5 bases from V and 2 from J, leaving 10 bases between them. CDR3 region: CASSPDTTYEQYF. The DNA for the CDR3 is TGCGCCAGCAGTCCGGACACAACCTACGAGCAGTACTTC.

The chain uses TRBV5-1 and TRBJ2-5; D is possibly TRBD2 (6 bases). Trimming removed 4 bases at V and 3 bases at J, with 10 bases between. This CDR3 spans 13 amino acids. Germline values: CDR1 SGHRS, CDR2 YFSETQ. The CDR3, as DNA: TGCGCCAGCAGCGGGGACTCTGAAGAGACCCAGTACTTC. Translating it yields CASSGDSEETQYF.

The rearrangement links TRBV27 to TRBJ2-7; 9 positions match TRBD2. Germline CDR1 reads MNHEY; CDR2 reads SMNVEV (reference sequence). J was trimmed by 6 bases and V by 2 bases; bases with no gene match: 2. This CDR3 spans 13 amino acids. The chain's CDR3 is CASSLAGGSEQYF. The DNA for the CDR3 is TGTGCCAGCAGTTTAGCGGGAGGGTCCGAGCAGTACTTC.

V usage is TRBV27 and J usage is TRBJ2-2; 7 bases match TRBD1. Germline V gives CDR1 MNHEY, CDR2 SMNVEV (reference sequence). V trimming: 3 bases; J trimming: 6 bases; junction bases outside the gene matches: 7. The CDR3 runs 15 residues. CDR3 in amino acids: CASSFWTGGAGELFF. As DNA, the CDR3 is TGTGCCAGCAGTTTCTGGACAGGAGGAGCCGGGGAGCTGTTTTTT.

This sequence joins TRBV27 and TRBJ2-3, with TRBD2 matching over 11 bases. This CDR3 region has 15 residues. The germline V gene encodes CDR1 MNHEY and CDR2 SMNVEV (reference sequence). The ends lost 6 bases at V and 7 bases at J; junction bases unmatched: 9. CDR3 in amino acids: CASSKGLAGGNTQYF. The CDR3 nucleotides are TGTGCCAGCAGCAAGGGTCTAGCGGGAGGTAATACGCAGTATTTT.

The gene calls are TRBV7-9 and TRBJ2-7, with D possibly TRBD2 on 5 matching bases. The CDR3 is 14 amino acids. Germline V lookup: CDR1 SEHNR, CDR2 FQNEAQ (reference sequence). Deletions cut 1 base from V and 1 base from J, with 8 bases between. CDR3 residues: CASSLESGSYEQYF. As DNA, the CDR3 is TGTGCCAGCAGCTTAGAATCGGGATCCTACGAGCAGTACTTC.

CDR3 protein: CASSEASGKNIQYF. CDR3 coding DNA: TGTGCCAGCAGTGAAGCCAGCGGCAAAAACATTCAGTACTTC. The chain combines TRBV2 with TRBJ2-4; maybe TRBD2 (5 bases). Trimming left V 0 bases short and J 3 bases short, with 6 bases between. CDR1 is SNHLY, CDR2 FYNNEI, per germline. This CDR3 spans 14 amino acids.

As DNA, the CDR3 is TGTGCCAGCAGTTTGGGACTAGCGGGAGTACAGCAGTACTTC. Protein sequence: CASSLGLAGVQQYF. J is TRBJ2-7 and V is TRBV28, with 14 bases aligning to TRBD2. Germline CDR1 is MDHEN and CDR2 is SYDVKM. This CDR3 has 14 residues. The junction had 3 bases not matched to a gene; V was cut back by 3 bases and J by 8 bases.

The V and J genes are TRBV5-8 and TRBJ2-7; 7 bases agree with TRBD1. V shed 4 bases, J shed 7 bases, and the junction held 11 bases outside the gene matches. The length of the CDR3 is 14 residues. CDR1 is SGHTS and CDR2 is YDEGEE in the germline V gene. CDR3 loop: CASSPQTGMGEQYF. CDR3 coding DNA: TGTGCCAGCAGCCCTCAGACAGGGATGGGAGAGCAGTACTTC.

V and J are TRBV9 and TRBJ2-5; 13 bases agree with TRBD2. Germline-derived CDR1 and CDR2 are SGDLS and YYNGEE. The J segment lost 5 bases and the V segment lost 4 bases, leaving 5 bases of the junction unmatched. The CDR3 covers 15 residues. The DNA for the CDR3 is TGTGCCAGCAGCCCCACTAGCGGGAGGGGTGAGACCCAGTACTTC. This codes for CASSPTSGRGETQYF.